This TCR beta chain derives from a study of blood T cell repertoires in COVID-19. V shed 1 base and J shed 1 base, with 6 bases lying between them. CDR1 is LNHNV and CDR2 is YYDKDF in the germline V gene (reference sequence). There are 14 residues in the CDR3. TCRdb keeps only in-frame clones here, not all; method: immunoSEQ multiplex PCR. Of hundreds of thousands of clones in the sample, around 90% were seen once. The sequenced sample was peripheral blood. The sequence was collected from a woman aged 25 to 45 with COVID-19, enrolled during active disease. The V and J genes are TRBV15 and TRBJ2-3; no clear D gene. CDR3 nucleotides: TGTGCCACCAGCAGAGTAGGAGGCACAGATACGCAGTATTTT. It translates to CATSRVGGTDTQYF.